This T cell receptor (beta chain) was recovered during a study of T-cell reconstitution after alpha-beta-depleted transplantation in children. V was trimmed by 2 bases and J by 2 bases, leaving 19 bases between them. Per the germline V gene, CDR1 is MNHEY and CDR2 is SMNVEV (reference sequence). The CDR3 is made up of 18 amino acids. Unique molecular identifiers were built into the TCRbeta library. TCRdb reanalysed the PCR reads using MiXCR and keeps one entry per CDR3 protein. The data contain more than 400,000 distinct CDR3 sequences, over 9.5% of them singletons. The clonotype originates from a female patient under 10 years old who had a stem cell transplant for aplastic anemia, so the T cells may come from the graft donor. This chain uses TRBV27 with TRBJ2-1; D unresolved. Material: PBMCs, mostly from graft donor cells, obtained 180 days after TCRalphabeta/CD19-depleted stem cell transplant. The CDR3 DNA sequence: TGTGCCAGCAGTTTAAGGGTTTGGGGTCCAAGGGCCTACAATGAGCAGTTCTTC. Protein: CASSLRVWGPRAYNEQFF.